These 19 T cell receptor beta chains came from one sample sequenced in a study of technical replicates of blood from four donors. Measured with immunoSEQ multiplex PCR; TCRdb has only the in-frame clones, and not every one. This sample has 85,000 to 100,000 clones; 90% to 96% occur once, and the top ten carry roughly 0.23%. The sequenced sample consisted of T cells isolated from PBMCs. All receptors come from a human donor in good health.

The chain joins TRBV27 to TRBJ2-7, with a possible D match to TRBD1 (6 bases). The CDR3 spans 16 residues. Trimming took 3 bases from V and 2 from J, leaving 17 bases between them. CDR1 and CDR2 (germline): MNHEY, SMNVEV (reference sequence). This chain's CDR3 is CASSFGRQDLPYEQYF. The CDR3 bases are TGTGCCAGCAGTTTCGGTCGACAGGATCTCCCCTACGAGCAGTACTTC.

The chain is built from TRBV5-1 and TRBJ1-2, with 12 bases fitting TRBD1. This CDR3 is built from 18 residues. Germline V lookup: CDR1 SGHRS, CDR2 YFSETQ. The V segment lost 5 bases and the J segment 1 base; nucleotides outside the gene matches: 12. Here the CDR3 DNA reads TGCGCCAGCAGGCCTCGCGGGACAGGGGGCCCCGTTAACTATGGCTACACCTTC. Protein product: CASRPRGTGGPVNYGYTF.

The genes are TRBV25-1 and TRBJ1-2; the D is unclear. This CDR3 has 13 residues. Looked up from germline, CDR1 is MGHDK and CDR2 is SYGVNS. Trimming stripped 8 bases from V and 7 bases from J, with 17 bases between. This CDR3 reads CASEQLGGSGYTF. CDR3 DNA sequence: TGTGCCAGCGAACAACTTGGAGGGAGTGGCTACACCTTC.

The chain recombines TRBV19 with TRBJ2-3; no firm D call. With 3 bases removed from V and 0 bases from J, the gap between germline ends came to 10 bases. Germline values: CDR1 LNHDA, CDR2 SQIVND (reference sequence). The CDR3 is 15 amino acids. The CDR3 region has the DNA TGTGCCAGTAGTATTAATCTTGTTAGCACAGATACGCAGTATTTT. Protein product: CASSINLVSTDTQYF.

This chain joins TRBV2 and TRBJ2-3; no firm D call. V lost 11 bases and J 5 bases, leaving 14 bases between the germline ends. The germline V gene has CDR1 SNHLY and CDR2 FYNNEI. CDR3 length equals 12 residues. The CDR3 DNA follows: TGTGCCCGCGAGACCCCGGGAGATACGCAGTATTTT. Protein sequence: CARETPGDTQYF. The variable domain in full, with the rest retrieved from reference TRBV2 and TRBJ2-3, is EPEVTQTPSHQVTQMGQEVILRCVPISNHLYFYWYRQILGQKVEFLVSFYNNEISEKSEIFDDQFSVERPDGSNFTLKIRSTKLEDSAMYFCARETPGDTQYFGPGTRLTVL.

This clone was recorded once. The chain links TRBV6-4 to TRBJ2-1; 7 positions agree with TRBD2. Germline lookup yields CDR1 MRHNA and CDR2 SNTAGT. The trim removed 9 bases at V and 6 bases at J, leaving 11 bases unmatched. The CDR3 sequence is 14 residues long. CDR3: CASAAGLLSNEQFF. CDR3 in DNA: TGTGCCAGTGCAGCGGGACTATTATCCAATGAGCAGTTCTTC.

The chain recombines TRBV29-1 with TRBJ2-7, with D perhaps TRBD1 (5 bases). Germline CDR1 SQVTM, CDR2 ANQGSEA. Trimming removed 4 bases at V and 0 bases at J, with 10 bases between. The CDR3 totals 13 residues. The CDR3 spells CSVVLDISYEQYF. CDR3 DNA sequence: TGCAGCGTTGTTCTGGACATCTCCTACGAGCAGTACTTC.

V is TRBV4-1 and J is TRBJ2-3; 11 positions match TRBD2. Germline V gene lookup returns CDR1 MGHRA and CDR2 YSYEKL. The CDR3 covers 19 residues. Germline trimming cut 0 bases from V and 2 bases from J; bases unmatched to any gene: 10. CDR3 sequence: CASSQETRASGGLTDTQYF. The DNA for the CDR3 is TGCGCCAGCAGCCAAGAAACCCGGGCTAGCGGGGGGCTCACAGATACGCAGTATTTT.

The chain carries TRBV6-1 and TRBJ2-7, with TRBD2 matching over 7 bases. V was pared by 8 bases and J by 5 bases, with 3 bases of the junction left unmatched. Germline V CDR1 and CDR2: MNHNS, SASEGT. The CDR3 is 11 residues long. This CDR3 reads CASRDYDEQYF. The CDR3 bases are TGTGCCAGCCGGGACTACGACGAGCAGTACTTC.

The chain has TRBV5-1 and TRBJ2-3, with D perhaps matching TRBD2 (6 bases). V dropped 0 bases and J dropped 3 bases, with 17 bases sitting between them. CDR1 and CDR2 (germline): SGHRS, YFSETQ. This CDR3 has 17 amino acids. CDR3 amino acids: CASSLDSGTQGTDTQYF. The CDR3 nucleotides are TGCGCCAGCAGCTTGGACTCCGGGACTCAGGGAACAGATACGCAGTATTTT.

This chain connects TRBV28 to TRBJ1-3; the D gene is possibly TRBD1 (6 bases). Deletions cut 8 bases from V and 2 bases from J, with 28 bases between. CDR3 length equals 19 residues. Per the germline V gene, CDR1 is MDHEN and CDR2 is SYDVKM. CDR3 residues: CASRLTTVSLTGAGNTIYF. DNA for the CDR3: TGTGCCAGCCGGCTGACGACTGTCTCCCTGACAGGCGCTGGAAACACCATATATTTT.

V is TRBV4-2 and J is TRBJ1-2, with TRBD1 matching 9 bases. After removal of 4 bases from V and 1 base from J, the junction contained 1 base not matched to a gene. The germline gives CDR1 LGHNA, CDR2 YNFKEQ. This CDR3 region has 14 residues. CDR3 residues: CASSPGQGNYGYTF. The CDR3, as DNA: TGTGCCAGCAGCCCGGGACAGGGTAACTATGGCTACACCTTC.

V and J are TRBV5-6 and TRBJ1-2, with D perhaps TRBD1 (5 bases). Germline V CDR1 and CDR2: SGHDT, YYEEEE. V shed 4 bases and J shed 1 base, with 20 bases lying between them. The CDR3 is 17 amino acids. CDR3 region: CASSPLDDRTDNYGYTF. The CDR3 DNA reads as TGTGCCAGCAGCCCCCTCGATGACAGAACAGATAACTATGGCTACACCTTC.

The chain uses TRBV6-1 and TRBJ2-5; a weak D match, TRBD2 (6 bases). The CDR3 extends over 13 amino acids. The V end was cut by 6 bases, the J end by 5 bases, with 13 bases between. Looked up from germline, CDR1 is MNHNS and CDR2 is SASEGT. The CDR3 loop reads CASSRGGLETQYF. CDR3 nucleotides: TGTGCCAGCAGCCGTGGGGGGTTGGAGACCCAGTACTTC.

This sequence joins TRBV6-6 and TRBJ2-3; 9 nucleotides align to TRBD2. The CDR3 loop spans 15 amino acids. V lost 6 bases and J lost 3; bases outside the gene matches: 7. The germline V gene has CDR1 MNHNY and CDR2 SVGAGI (reference sequence). CDR3 region: CASRGAGGATDTQYF. CDR3 nucleotides: TGTGCCAGCAGGGGAGCGGGAGGAGCGACAGATACGCAGTATTTT.

The chain combines TRBV7-6 with TRBJ1-1, with TRBD1 matching 7 bases. V was clipped by 7 bases and J by 0 bases; unmatched bases: 11. The CDR3 consists of 16 residues. Per the germline V gene, CDR1 is SGHVS and CDR2 is FNYEAQ. CDR3 DNA: TGTGCCAGCAAGACAATCTCGACAGGGATGAACACTGAAGCTTTCTTT. Protein sequence: CASKTISTGMNTEAFF. Filled out from reference TRBV7-6 and TRBJ1-1, the complete variable domain reads GAGVSQSPRYKVTKRGQDVALRCDPISGHVSLYWYRQALGQGPEFLTYFNYEAQQDKSGLPNDRFSAERPEGSISTLTIQRTEQRDSAMYRCASKTISTGMNTEAFFGQGTRLTVV.

The V and J genes are TRBV30 and TRBJ1-5; TRBD1 might be the D (5 bases). Germline CDR1 is GTSNPN and CDR2 is SVGIG (reference sequence). This CDR3 is 16 amino acids long. V was clipped by 0 bases and J by 3 bases, with 15 bases between them. This chain's CDR3 is CAWSVGVPSSNQPQHF. The CDR3 region has the DNA TGTGCCTGGAGTGTAGGGGTCCCCAGCTCCAATCAGCCCCAGCATTTT.

This clone has just one count. The rearrangement uses TRBV5-1 and TRBJ1-5, with TRBD1 matching over 9 bases. The J segment lost 2 bases and the V segment lost 4 bases, leaving 10 bases of the junction unmatched. The length of the CDR3 is 17 residues. The germline gives CDR1 SGHRS, CDR2 YFSETQ. Written as DNA, the CDR3 is TGCGCCAGCAGCCTCGGGACAGGGCGAGGCGGCAATCAGCCCCAGCATTTT. Translation: CASSLGTGRGGNQPQHF.

The chain joins TRBV5-1 to TRBJ1-5; TRBD1 is a possible D gene (5 bases). The CDR3 is 15 residues long. V was shortened by 8 bases and J by 0 bases, with 15 bases between the two germline ends. Germline V gene sequence: CDR1 SGHRS, CDR2 YFSETQ. CDR3 DNA sequence: TGCGCCAGTAAACAGGATGGGGCTAGCAATCAGCCCCAGCATTTT. It is translated as CASKQDGASNQPQHF.